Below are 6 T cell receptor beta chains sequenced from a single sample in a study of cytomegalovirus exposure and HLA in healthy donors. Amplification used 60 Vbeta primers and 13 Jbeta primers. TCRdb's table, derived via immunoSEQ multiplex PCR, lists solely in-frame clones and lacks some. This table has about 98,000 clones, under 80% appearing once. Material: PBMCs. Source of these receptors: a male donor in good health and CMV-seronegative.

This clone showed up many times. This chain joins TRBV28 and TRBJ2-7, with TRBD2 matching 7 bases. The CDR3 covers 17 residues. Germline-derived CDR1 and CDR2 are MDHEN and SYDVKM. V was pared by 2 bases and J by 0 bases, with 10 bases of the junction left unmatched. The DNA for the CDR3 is TGTGCCAGCAGTTTACCAATCTTGGGCGGGAGCTCCTACGAGCAGTACTTC. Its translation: CASSLPILGGSSYEQYF.

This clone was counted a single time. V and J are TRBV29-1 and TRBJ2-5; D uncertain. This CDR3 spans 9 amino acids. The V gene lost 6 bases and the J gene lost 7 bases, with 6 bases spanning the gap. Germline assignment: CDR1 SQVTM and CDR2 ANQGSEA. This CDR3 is CSVPGTQYF. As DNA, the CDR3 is TGCAGCGTCCCGGGGACCCAGTACTTC.

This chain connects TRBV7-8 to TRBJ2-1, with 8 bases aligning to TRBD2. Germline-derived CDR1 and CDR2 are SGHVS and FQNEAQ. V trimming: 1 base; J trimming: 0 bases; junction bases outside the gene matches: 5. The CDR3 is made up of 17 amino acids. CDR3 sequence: CASSLVVAGISYNEQFF. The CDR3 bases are TGTGCCAGCAGCTTAGTGGTAGCGGGAATCTCCTACAATGAGCAGTTCTTC. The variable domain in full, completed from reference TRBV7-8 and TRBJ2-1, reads GAGVSQSPRYKVAKRGQDVALRCDPISGHVSLFWYQQALGQGPEFLTYFQNEAQLDKSGLPSDRFFAERPEGSVSTLKIQRTQQEDSAVYLCASSLVVAGISYNEQFFGPGTRLTVL.

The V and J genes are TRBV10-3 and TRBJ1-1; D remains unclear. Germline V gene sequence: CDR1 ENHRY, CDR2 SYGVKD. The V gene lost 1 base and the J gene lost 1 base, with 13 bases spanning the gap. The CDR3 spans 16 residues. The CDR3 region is CAISELFSGQNTEAFF. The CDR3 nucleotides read TGTGCCATCAGTGAGTTGTTTTCAGGTCAGAACACTGAAGCTTTCTTT.

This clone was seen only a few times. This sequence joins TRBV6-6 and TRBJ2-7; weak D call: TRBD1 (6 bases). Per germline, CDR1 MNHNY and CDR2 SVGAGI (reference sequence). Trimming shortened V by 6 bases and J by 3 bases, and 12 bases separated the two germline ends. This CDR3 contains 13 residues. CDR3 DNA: TGTGCCAGCAGAAGACAGGAGAGCTACGAGCAGTACTTC. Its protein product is CASRRQESYEQYF.

CDR3 sequence reads: CASSATGNTQYF. The CDR3 nucleotides are TGTGCCAGTAGTGCCACAGGGAATACGCAGTATTTT. This sequence joins TRBV19 and TRBJ2-3; D is perhaps TRBD1 (6 bases). There are 12 residues in the CDR3. Germline lookup yields CDR1 LNHDA and CDR2 SQIVND (reference sequence). The V end lost 5 bases, the J end lost 7 bases, and 10 bases lay between the germline ends.